This record looks at one T cell receptor (beta chain) sequence and its context. Time point: after trial treatment. The sample's treatment: LDRT plus nivolumab, ipilimumab, low-dose cyclophosphamide and aspirin (RACIN trial). Both TCRalpha and TCRbeta chains were reverse transcribed with V-gene-specific primers. TCRs were put through around 20 PCR cycles of amplification with Phusion. A constant-region primer and the V-primer adapter served as the primer pair. TCRdb fed the reads into MiXCR, producing one record per CDR3 protein. This table has just over 90,000 distinct CDR3 sequences, 20% to 25% appearing once. CDR1 ENHRY and CDR2 SYGVKD come from the germline V gene. The CDR3 is 15 amino acids. J gave up 6 bases and V 7 bases, and 11 bases lay outside the gene matches. The source of the sample is a study of low-dose radiotherapy and immunotherapy resistance in tumors.

This TCR was sampled from a female donor with ovarian cancer. The sequencing used PBMCs, collected after low-dose radiotherapy plus immunotherapy. The V call is TRBV10-3, the J call TRBJ2-2; 7 bases agree with TRBD2. The CDR3 loop reads CAITGGGRVSGELFF. In DNA, the CDR3 is TGTGCCATCACCGGTGGCGGGAGAGTCTCCGGGGAGCTGTTTTTT.